The entry below gives a single T cell receptor (beta chain) sequence along with its context. The antigen is not known. From germline, CDR1 is MDHEN and CDR2 SYDVKM. The J segment lost 6 bases and the V segment lost 7 bases, leaving 6 bases of the junction unmatched. The CDR3 consists of 13 residues. This entry is derived from a study of CD8 T cells in ankylosing spondylitis. Whole-study findings and limits: Disease-linked clones had a CD8+ phenotype and relatively low frequency in peripheral blood. Disease-linked clones reportedly concentrated significantly in matched ankylosing spondylitis synovial fluid. A number of the motif variants had already been described in reactive arthritis synovial fluid and blood. Within ankylosing spondylitis blood, a TCR beta motif made up of seven to nine highly homologous variants appeared to be characteristic.

TCRdb redid the calling of the 5' RACE reads with MiXCR, one entry per CDR3 protein. Of 150,000 to 200,000 distinct CDR3 sequences detected, around a third appear once; the ten largest clones hold around 6.2%. The receptor was isolated from a male donor with ankylosing spondylitis. Material for sequencing was synovial fluid, either unsorted or a sorted T cell fraction (not recorded which). The chain employs TRBV28 and TRBJ1-5; 7 bases align to TRBD1. CDR3 loop: CASIRQGGQPQHF. The DNA for the CDR3 is TGTGCCAGCATTAGACAGGGCGGTCAGCCCCAGCATTTT.